Listed below are T cell receptor beta chains from one sample, sequenced in a study of cytomegalovirus exposure and HLA in healthy donors. Libraries were prepared by immunoSEQ multiplex PCR; TCRdb keeps only in-frame clonotypes and omits some of them. The table has roughly 150,000 clones, roughly 67% seen once; the top ten hold 5.4%. The material sequenced was PBMCs. All receptors derive from a woman younger than 35 in good health and CMV-seropositive. CDR3s include the opening cysteine and the closing phenylalanine or tryptophan. Each record gives: V gene, J gene, CDR3 protein.

v_gene: TRBV5-4
j_gene: TRBJ1-3
CDR3aa: CASNRGGSGNTIYF

v_gene: TRBV4-3
j_gene: TRBJ2-1
CDR3aa: CASSQEGGTSGGQFF

v_gene: TRBV7-8
j_gene: TRBJ2-7
CDR3aa: CASSLAAALPYEQYF

v_gene: TRBV4-3
j_gene: TRBJ2-2
CDR3aa: CASSQYPLGGAGTGELFF

v_gene: TRBV30
j_gene: TRBJ2-5
CDR3aa: CAWGGGAEETQYF

v_gene: TRBV7-9
j_gene: TRBJ1-1
CDR3aa: CASSLGAPDREAFF

v_gene: TRBV5-1
j_gene: TRBJ2-5
CDR3aa: CASSPGQHQETQYF

v_gene: TRBV11-2
j_gene: TRBJ2-1
CDR3aa: CASSLVGDYNEQFF

v_gene: TRBV5-6
j_gene: TRBJ2-7
CDR3aa: CASSWGQGYEQYF

v_gene: TRBV29-1
j_gene: TRBJ1-2
CDR3aa: CSVEATEFYGYTF

v_gene: TRBV6-1
j_gene: TRBJ2-5
CDR3aa: CASSEEPGEGGTQYF

v_gene: TRBV19
j_gene: TRBJ1-3
CDR3aa: CASSTRPGTATGNTIYF

v_gene: TRBV27
j_gene: TRBJ2-7
CDR3aa: CASSYSGLLYEQYF

v_gene: TRBV7-2
j_gene: TRBJ1-1
CDR3aa: CASSFQTGGNTEAFF

v_gene: TRBV11-3
j_gene: TRBJ1-5
CDR3aa: CASSLRDNDQPQHF

v_gene: TRBV19
j_gene: TRBJ2-7
CDR3aa: CASSSDSYEQYF

v_gene: TRBV5-1
j_gene: TRBJ2-7
CDR3aa: CASSLTPLRTSNEQYF

v_gene: TRBV6-5
j_gene: TRBJ1-1
CDR3aa: CASSYNRGPGTEAFF

v_gene: TRBV4-3
j_gene: TRBJ1-5
CDR3aa: CASSQDSGSRQPQHF

v_gene: TRBV7-9
j_gene: TRBJ1-2
CDR3aa: CASRRTEKLNYGYTF

v_gene: TRBV7-6
j_gene: TRBJ2-7
CDR3aa: CASSPSPLPSYEQYF

v_gene: TRBV10-3
j_gene: TRBJ2-7
CDR3aa: CAIGQGISYEQYF

v_gene: TRBV7-9
j_gene: TRBJ1-2
CDR3aa: CATTIGSFVDYGYTF

v_gene: TRBV4-3
j_gene: TRBJ2-1
CDR3aa: CASSQEGGDNEQFF

v_gene: TRBV29-1
j_gene: TRBJ1-1
CDR3aa: CSVGDRGSTEAFF

v_gene: TRBV15
j_gene: TRBJ2-7
CDR3aa: CATSRTGGGYEQYF

v_gene: TRBV7-9
j_gene: TRBJ2-3
CDR3aa: CASSQYTDTQYF

v_gene: TRBV5-1
j_gene: TRBJ1-4
CDR3aa: CASSNLQGTNEKLFF

v_gene: TRBV7-9
j_gene: TRBJ2-7
CDR3aa: CASSQRQLAGAYEQYF

v_gene: TRBV29-1
j_gene: TRBJ1-2
CDR3aa: CSAPSDRGRGYTF

v_gene: TRBV18
j_gene: TRBJ2-2
CDR3aa: CASSSNTGELFF

v_gene: TRBV5-6
j_gene: TRBJ2-5
CDR3aa: CASSLPGLAGGKETQYF

v_gene: TRBV27
j_gene: TRBJ1-2
CDR3aa: CASSSGQGLGYTF

v_gene: TRBV13
j_gene: TRBJ2-7
CDR3aa: CASSRDSSYEQYF

v_gene: TRBV7-6
j_gene: TRBJ2-3
CDR3aa: CASSLGLAGGPDTQYF

v_gene: TRBV27
j_gene: TRBJ1-1
CDR3aa: CASSLSGGQEAFF

v_gene: TRBV5-1
j_gene: TRBJ1-2
CDR3aa: CASSLTGGQGNGYTF

v_gene: TRBV7-9
j_gene: TRBJ2-7
CDR3aa: CASSPRQGFAYEQYF

v_gene: TRBV10-1
j_gene: TRBJ2-3
CDR3aa: CASSAGLNSFSGGSDTQYF

v_gene: TRBV7-2
j_gene: TRBJ2-6
CDR3aa: CASTIRGKSSGANVLTF

v_gene: TRBV7-3
j_gene: TRBJ2-1
CDR3aa: CASSVAGGETNEQFF

v_gene: TRBV19
j_gene: TRBJ1-2
CDR3aa: CASSITGEIYGYTF

v_gene: TRBV7-6
j_gene: TRBJ2-2
CDR3aa: CASSFGTGNTGELFF

v_gene: TRBV29-1
j_gene: TRBJ2-3
CDR3aa: CSVQTSGDWDTQYF